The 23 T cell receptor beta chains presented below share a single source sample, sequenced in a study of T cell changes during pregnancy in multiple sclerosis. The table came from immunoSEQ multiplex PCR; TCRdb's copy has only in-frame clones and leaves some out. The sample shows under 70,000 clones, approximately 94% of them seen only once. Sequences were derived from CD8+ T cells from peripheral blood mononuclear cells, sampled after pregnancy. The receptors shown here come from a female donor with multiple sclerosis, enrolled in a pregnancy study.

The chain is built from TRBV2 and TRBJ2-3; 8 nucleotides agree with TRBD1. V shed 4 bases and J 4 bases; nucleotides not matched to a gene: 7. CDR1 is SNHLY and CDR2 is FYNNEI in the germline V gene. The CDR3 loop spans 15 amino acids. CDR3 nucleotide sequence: TGTGCCAGCAGTGTCGGACAGGGCGGCGCAGATACGCAGTATTTT. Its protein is CASSVGQGGADTQYF.

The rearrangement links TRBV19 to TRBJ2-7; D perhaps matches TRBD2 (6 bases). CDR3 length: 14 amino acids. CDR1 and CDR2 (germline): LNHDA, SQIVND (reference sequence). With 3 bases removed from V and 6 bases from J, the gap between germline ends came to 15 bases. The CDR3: CASSMQRRGGEQYF. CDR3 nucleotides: TGTGCCAGTAGTATGCAACGGAGGGGTGGCGAGCAGTACTTC.

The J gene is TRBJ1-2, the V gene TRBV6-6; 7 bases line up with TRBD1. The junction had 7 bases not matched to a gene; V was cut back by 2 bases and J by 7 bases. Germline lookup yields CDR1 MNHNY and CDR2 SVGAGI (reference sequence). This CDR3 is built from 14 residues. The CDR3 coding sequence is TGTGCCAGCAGTTACCACGACAGGGTCGGTGGCTACACCTTC. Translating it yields CASSYHDRVGGYTF.

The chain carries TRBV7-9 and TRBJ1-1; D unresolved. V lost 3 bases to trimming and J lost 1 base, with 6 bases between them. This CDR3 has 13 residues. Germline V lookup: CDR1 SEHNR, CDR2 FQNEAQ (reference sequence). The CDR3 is CASSFPGNTEAFF. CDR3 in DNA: TGTGCCAGCAGCTTCCCGGGGAACACTGAAGCTTTCTTT.

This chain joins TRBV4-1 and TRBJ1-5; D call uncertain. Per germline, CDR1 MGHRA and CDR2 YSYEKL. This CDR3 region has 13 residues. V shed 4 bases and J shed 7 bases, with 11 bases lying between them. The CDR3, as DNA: TGCGCCAGCAGCCTCGCGGTAAGGCAGCCCCAGCATTTT. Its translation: CASSLAVRQPQHF.

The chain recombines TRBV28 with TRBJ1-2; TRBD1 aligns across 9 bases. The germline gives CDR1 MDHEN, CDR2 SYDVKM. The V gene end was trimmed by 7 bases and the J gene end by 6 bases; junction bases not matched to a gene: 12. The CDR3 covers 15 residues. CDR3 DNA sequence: TGTGCCAGCACCTATTTAACAGGGGGCGCGGATGGCTACACCTTC. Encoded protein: CASTYLTGGADGYTF.

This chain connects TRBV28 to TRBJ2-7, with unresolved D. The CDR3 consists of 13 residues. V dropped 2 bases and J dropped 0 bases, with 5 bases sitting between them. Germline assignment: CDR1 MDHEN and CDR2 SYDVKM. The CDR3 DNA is TGTGCCAGCAGTTTACCCGGCTCCTACGAGCAGTACTTC. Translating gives CASSLPGSYEQYF.

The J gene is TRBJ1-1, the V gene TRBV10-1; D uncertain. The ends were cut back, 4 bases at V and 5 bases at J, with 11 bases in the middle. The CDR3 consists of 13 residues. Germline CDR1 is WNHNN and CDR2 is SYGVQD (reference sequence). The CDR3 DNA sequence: TGCGCCAGCAGTGTGATCCGGGAGACTGAAGCTTTCTTT. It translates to CASSVIRETEAFF.

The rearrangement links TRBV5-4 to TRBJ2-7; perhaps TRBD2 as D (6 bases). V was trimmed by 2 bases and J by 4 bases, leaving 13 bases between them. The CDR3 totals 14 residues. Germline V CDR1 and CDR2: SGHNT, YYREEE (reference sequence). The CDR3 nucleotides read TGTGCCAGCAGCTTTTCCGGCGGGAATTACGAGCAGTACTTC. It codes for CASSFSGGNYEQYF.

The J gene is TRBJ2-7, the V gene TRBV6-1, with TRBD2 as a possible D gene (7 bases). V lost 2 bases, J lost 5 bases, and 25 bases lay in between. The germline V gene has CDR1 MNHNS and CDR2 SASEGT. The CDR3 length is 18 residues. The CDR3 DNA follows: TGTGCCAGCAGTGAAATACACGGGGGGTGGGGGCGCTTCGACGAGCAGTACTTC. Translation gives CASSEIHGGWGRFDEQYF.

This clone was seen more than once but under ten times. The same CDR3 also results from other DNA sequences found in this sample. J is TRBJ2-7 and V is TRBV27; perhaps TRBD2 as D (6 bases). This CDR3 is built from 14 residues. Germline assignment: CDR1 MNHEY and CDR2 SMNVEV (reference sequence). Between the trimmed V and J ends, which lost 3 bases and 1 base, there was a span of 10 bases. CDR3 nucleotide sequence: TGTGCCAGCAGTTTTACCGGAGGGTCCTACGAGCAGTACTTC. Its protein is CASSFTGGSYEQYF.

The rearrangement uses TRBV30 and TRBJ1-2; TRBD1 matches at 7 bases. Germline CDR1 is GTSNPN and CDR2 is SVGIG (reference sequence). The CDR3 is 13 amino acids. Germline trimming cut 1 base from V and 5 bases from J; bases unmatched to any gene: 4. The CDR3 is CAWSDGTDYGYTF. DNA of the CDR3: TGTGCCTGGAGTGATGGGACAGATTATGGCTACACCTTC. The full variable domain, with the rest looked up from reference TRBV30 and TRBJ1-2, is SQTIHQWPATLVQPVGSPLSLECTVEGTSNPNLYWYRQAAGRGLQLLFYSVGIGQISSEVPQNLSASRPQDRQFILSSKKLLLSDSGFYLCAWSDGTDYGYTFGSGTRLTVV.

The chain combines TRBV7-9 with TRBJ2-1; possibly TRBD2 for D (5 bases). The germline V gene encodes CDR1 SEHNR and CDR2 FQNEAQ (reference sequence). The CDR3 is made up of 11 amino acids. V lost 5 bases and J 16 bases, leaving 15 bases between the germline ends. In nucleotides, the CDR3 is TGTGCCAGCAGCACCACCAGGAGGCTATTCTTC. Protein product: CASSTTRRLFF.

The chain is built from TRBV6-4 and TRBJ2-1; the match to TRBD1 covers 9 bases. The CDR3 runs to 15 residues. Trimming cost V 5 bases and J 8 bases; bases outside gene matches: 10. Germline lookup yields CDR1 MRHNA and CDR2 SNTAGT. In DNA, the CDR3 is TGTGCCAGCAGTACTACAGGGGGCGCGGGCGATGAGCAGTTCTTC. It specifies CASSTTGGAGDEQFF.

The CDR3 is CASRESSGRVDEQYF. The CDR3 DNA sequence: TGTGCCAGCAGGGAGAGTAGCGGGAGGGTCGACGAGCAGTACTTC. The chain has TRBV27 and TRBJ2-7, with TRBD2 matching 11 bases. The CDR3 runs 15 residues. Looked up from germline, CDR1 is MNHEY and CDR2 is SMNVEV (reference sequence). Unmatched junction bases numbered 9, after V lost 6 bases and J lost 5 bases.

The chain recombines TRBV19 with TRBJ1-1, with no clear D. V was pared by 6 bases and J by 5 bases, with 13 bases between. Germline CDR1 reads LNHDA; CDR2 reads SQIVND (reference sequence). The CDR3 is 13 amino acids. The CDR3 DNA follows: TGTGCCAGTAGCCATCCAGACGGGACTGAAGCTTTCTTT. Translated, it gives CASSHPDGTEAFF.

In DNA, the CDR3 is TGTGCCAGTAGGTACGGGACAGGGGCCTGGGAGCAGTACTTC. Protein: CASRYGTGAWEQYF. This chain links TRBV19 with TRBJ2-7; 10 nucleotides agree with TRBD1. The V gene's germline CDR1 is LNHDA and CDR2 SQIVND (reference sequence). J lost 7 bases, V lost 6 bases, and 9 bases had no gene match. There are 14 residues in the CDR3.

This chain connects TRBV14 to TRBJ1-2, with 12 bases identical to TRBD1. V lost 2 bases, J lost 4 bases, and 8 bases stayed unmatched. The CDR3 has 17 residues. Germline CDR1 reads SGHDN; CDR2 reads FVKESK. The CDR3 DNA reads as TGTGCCAGCAGCCAATGGGCCCGGGGACAGGGGGCCTATGGCTACACCTTC. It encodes CASSQWARGQGAYGYTF.

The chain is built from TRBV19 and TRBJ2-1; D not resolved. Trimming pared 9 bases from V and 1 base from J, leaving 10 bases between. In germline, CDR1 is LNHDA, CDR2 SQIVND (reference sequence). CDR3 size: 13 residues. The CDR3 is CASSWSSYNEQFF. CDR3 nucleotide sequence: TGTGCCAGCTCGTGGAGTTCCTACAATGAGCAGTTCTTC.

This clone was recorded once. The CDR3 DNA follows: TGTGCCAGCAGCTTACTGGACAGGGGACATGGCTACACCTTC. Its protein product is CASSLLDRGHGYTF. The chain carries TRBV7-9 and TRBJ1-2, with 9 bases aligning to TRBD1. Germline CDR1 SEHNR, CDR2 FQNEAQ (reference sequence). This CDR3 is 14 amino acids long. Unmatched junction bases numbered 4, after V lost 2 bases and J lost 6 bases. Full variable domain (outside the CDR3, taken from reference TRBV7-9 and TRBJ1-2): DTGVSQNPRHKITKRGQNVTFRCDPISEHNRLYWYRQTLGQGPEFLTYFQNEAQLEKSRLLSDRFSAERPKGSFSTLEIQRTEQGDSAMYLCASSLLDRGHGYTFGSGTRLTVV.

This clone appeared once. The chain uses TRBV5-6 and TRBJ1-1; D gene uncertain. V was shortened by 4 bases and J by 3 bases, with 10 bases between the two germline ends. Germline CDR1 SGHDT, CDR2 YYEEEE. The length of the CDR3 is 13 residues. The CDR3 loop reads CASSGLADTEAFF. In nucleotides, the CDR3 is TGTGCCAGCAGCGGCCTTGCGGACACTGAAGCTTTCTTT.

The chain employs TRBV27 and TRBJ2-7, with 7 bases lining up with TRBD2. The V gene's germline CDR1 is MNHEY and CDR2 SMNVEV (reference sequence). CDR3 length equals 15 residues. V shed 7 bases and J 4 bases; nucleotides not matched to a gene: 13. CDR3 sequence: CASKEGSGAAYEQYF. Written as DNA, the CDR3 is TGTGCCAGCAAGGAGGGAAGCGGGGCGGCGTACGAGCAGTACTTC.

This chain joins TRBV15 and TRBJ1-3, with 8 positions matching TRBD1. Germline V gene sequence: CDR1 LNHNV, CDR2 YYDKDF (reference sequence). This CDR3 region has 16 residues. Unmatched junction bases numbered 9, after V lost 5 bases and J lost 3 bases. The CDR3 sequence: CATSDGTGGVGNTIYF. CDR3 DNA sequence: TGTGCCACCAGCGATGGAACAGGGGGGGTTGGAAACACCATATATTTT.